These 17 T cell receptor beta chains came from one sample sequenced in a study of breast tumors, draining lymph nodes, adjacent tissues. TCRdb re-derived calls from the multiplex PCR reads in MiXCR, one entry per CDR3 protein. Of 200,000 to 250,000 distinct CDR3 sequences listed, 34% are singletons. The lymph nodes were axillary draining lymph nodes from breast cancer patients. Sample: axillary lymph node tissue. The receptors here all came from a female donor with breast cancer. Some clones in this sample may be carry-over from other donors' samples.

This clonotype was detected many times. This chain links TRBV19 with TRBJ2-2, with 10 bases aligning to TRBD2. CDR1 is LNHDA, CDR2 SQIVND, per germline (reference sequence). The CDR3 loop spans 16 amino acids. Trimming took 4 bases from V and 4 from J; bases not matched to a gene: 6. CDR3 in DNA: TGTGCCAGTAGTACCTTAGCGGGGGGAAGCACCGGGGAGCTGTTTTTT. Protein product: CASSTLAGGSTGELFF.

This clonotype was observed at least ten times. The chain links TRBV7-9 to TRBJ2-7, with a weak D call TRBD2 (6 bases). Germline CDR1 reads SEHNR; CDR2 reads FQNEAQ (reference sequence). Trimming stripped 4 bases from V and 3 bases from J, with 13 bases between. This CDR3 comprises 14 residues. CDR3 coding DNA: TGTGCCAGCAGCTCCGTAAGGGACTTCTACGAGCAGTACTTC. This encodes CASSSVRDFYEQYF.

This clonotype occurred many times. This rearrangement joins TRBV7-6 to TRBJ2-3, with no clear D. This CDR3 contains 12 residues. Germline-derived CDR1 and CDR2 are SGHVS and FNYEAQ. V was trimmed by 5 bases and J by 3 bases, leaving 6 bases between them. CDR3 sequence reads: CASSHITDTQYF. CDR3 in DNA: TGTGCCAGCAGCCATATAACAGATACGCAGTATTTT.

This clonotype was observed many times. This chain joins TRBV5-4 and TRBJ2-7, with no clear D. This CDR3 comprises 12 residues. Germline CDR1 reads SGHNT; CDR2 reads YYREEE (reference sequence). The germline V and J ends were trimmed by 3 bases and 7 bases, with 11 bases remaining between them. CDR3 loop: CASSSGPWEQYF. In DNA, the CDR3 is TGTGCCAGCAGCTCCGGACCTTGGGAGCAGTACTTC.

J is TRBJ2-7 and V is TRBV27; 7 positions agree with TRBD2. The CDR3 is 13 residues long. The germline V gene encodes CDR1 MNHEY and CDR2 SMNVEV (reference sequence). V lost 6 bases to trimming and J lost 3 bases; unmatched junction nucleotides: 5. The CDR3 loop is CASRRERGYEQYF. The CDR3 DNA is TGTGCCAGCAGGCGGGAGAGGGGCTACGAGCAGTACTTC.

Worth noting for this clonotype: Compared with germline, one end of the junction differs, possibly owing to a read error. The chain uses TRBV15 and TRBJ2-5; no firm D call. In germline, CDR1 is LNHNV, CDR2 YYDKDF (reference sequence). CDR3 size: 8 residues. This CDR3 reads CATSTRDF. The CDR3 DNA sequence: TGTGCCACCAGTACCCGGGACTTC.

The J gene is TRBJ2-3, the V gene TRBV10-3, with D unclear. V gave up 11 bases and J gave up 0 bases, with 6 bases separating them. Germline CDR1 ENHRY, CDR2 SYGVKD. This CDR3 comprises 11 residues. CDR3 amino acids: CASPSTDTQYF. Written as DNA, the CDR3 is TGTGCCTCTCCAAGCACAGATACGCAGTATTTT.

CDR3 region: CASSLGTSGSNNEQFF. In DNA, the CDR3 is TGTGCCAGCAGCTTAGGGACTAGCGGGAGCAACAATGAGCAGTTCTTC. V usage is TRBV7-6 and J usage is TRBJ2-1, with 13 bases that match TRBD2. CDR3 length equals 16 residues. Germline values: CDR1 SGHVS, CDR2 FNYEAQ. V gave up 1 base and J gave up 5 bases; unmatched junction bases: 2.

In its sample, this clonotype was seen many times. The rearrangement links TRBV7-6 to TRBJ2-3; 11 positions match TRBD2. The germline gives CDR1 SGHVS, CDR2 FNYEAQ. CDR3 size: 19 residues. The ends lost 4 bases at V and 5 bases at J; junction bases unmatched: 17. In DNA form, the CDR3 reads TGTGCCAGCAGCTCCACATCACCTAGCGGGGGGCGGTTGGGAGATACGCAGTATTTT. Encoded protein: CASSSTSPSGGRLGDTQYF.

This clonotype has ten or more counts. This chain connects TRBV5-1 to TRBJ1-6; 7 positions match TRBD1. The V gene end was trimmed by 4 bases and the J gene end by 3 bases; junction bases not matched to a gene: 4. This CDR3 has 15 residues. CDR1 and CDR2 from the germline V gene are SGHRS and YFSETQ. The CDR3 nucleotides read TGCGCCAGCAGCGGAAACAGGGGCTATAATTCACCCCTCCACTTT. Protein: CASSGNRGYNSPLHF.

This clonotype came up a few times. CDR3 sequence (DNA): TGTGCCAGCAGCCCAAACCGCGGGGAAGCTTTCTTT. It translates to CASSPNRGEAFF. This chain uses TRBV7-2 with TRBJ1-1; no clear D gene. Germline CDR1 and CDR2: SGHTA and FQGNSA. Trimming removed 5 bases at V and 8 bases at J, with 12 bases between. The CDR3 has 12 amino acids.

CDR3 in DNA: TGCAGTGCTAGGGTGGGAGGGACGGAAGATACGCAGTATTTT. Amino acid sequence: CSARVGGTEDTQYF. The chain has TRBV20-1 and TRBJ2-3, with TRBD2 matching 7 bases. The CDR3 consists of 14 residues. Per the germline V gene, CDR1 is DFQATT and CDR2 is SNEGSKA (reference sequence). V gave up 3 bases and J gave up 5 bases; unmatched junction bases: 8.

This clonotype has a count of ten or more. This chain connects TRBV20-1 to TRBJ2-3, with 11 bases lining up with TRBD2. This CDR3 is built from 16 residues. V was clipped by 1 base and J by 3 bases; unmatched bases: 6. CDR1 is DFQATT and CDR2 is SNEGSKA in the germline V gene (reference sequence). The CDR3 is CSARAIAGGRTDTQYF. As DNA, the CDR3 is TGCAGTGCTAGAGCAATAGCGGGAGGGAGGACAGATACGCAGTATTTT.

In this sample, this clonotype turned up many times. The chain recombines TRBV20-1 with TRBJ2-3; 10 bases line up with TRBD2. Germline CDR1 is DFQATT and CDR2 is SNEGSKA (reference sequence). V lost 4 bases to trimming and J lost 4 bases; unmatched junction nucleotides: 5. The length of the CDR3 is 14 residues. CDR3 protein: CSAKRLAGSDTQYF. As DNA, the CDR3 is TGCAGTGCTAAACGACTAGCGGGCTCAGATACGCAGTATTTT.

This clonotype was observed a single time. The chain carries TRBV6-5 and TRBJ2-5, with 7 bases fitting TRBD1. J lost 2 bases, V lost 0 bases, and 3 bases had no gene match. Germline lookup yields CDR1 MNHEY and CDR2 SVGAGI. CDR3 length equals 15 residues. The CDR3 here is CASSYSGQVQETQYF. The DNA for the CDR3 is TGTGCCAGCAGTTACTCCGGACAGGTTCAAGAGACCCAGTACTTC.

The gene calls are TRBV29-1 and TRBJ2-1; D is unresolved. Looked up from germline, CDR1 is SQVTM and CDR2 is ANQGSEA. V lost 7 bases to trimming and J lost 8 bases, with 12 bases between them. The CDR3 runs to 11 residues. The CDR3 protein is CSASTVDEQFF. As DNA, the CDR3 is TGCAGCGCCTCTACAGTCGATGAGCAGTTCTTC.

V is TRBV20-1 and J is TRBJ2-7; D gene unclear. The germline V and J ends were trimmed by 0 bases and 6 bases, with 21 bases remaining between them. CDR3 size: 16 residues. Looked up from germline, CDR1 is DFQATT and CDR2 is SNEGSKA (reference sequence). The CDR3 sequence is CSAREVRQYAGSEQYF. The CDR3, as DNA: TGCAGTGCTAGAGAAGTGAGGCAGTATGCCGGGTCCGAGCAGTACTTC.